This entry is about one T cell receptor beta chain. Using immunoSEQ multiplex PCR, the repertoire was profiled, and TCRdb retains in-frame clones only, with some absent. In the table there are about 160,000 clones, more than 75% of which are singletons. The record originates from a study of blood T cell repertoires in COVID-19. Study as a whole: T cells, B-cell-depleted T cells, or PBMCs supplied cDNA or gDNA.

Seattle-derived patients entered the study during active infection and were followed longitudinally. The CDR3 length is 15 residues. Between the trimmed V and J ends, which lost 3 bases and 4 bases, there was a span of 15 bases. Germline-derived CDR1 and CDR2 are ENHRY and SYGVKD. This chain uses TRBV10-3 with TRBJ2-5; no firm D call. Sequencing used peripheral blood. This receptor was taken from a woman between 70 and 85 years old with COVID-19, enrolled during active disease. The DNA of the CDR3 is TGTGCCATCAGTGAAGGTGTGGGCCCCCGAGAGACCCAGTACTTC. Its protein product is CAISEGVGPRETQYF.